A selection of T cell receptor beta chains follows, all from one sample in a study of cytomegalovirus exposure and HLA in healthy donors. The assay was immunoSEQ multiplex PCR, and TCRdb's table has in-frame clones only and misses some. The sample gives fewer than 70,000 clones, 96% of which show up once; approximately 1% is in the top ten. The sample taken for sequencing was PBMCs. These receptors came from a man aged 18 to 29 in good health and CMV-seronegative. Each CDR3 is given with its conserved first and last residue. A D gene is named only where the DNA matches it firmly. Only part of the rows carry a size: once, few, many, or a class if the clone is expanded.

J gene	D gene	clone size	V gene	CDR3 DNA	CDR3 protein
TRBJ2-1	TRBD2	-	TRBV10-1	TGCGCCAGCAGCCTAGCGGCAAAACACAATGAGCAGTTCTTC	CASSLAAKHNEQFF
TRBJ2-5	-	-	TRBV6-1	TGTGCCAGCAGTGCTGGGCCGGGGAATCAAGAGACCCAGTACTTC	CASSAGPGNQETQYF
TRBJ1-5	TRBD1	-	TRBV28	TGTGCCAGCAGTCCGGGACAGGAGGGTCAGCCCCAGCATTTT	CASSPGQEGQPQHF
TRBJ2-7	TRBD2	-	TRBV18	TGTGCCAGCTCGCCCGCGGGGGGGGCCAAGGTCCACGAGCAGTACTTC	CASSPAGGAKVHEQYF
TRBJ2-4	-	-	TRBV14	TGTGCCAGCAGCCAAGGGCCGCCGGGGATAGCCAAAAACATTCAGTACTTC	CASSQGPPGIAKNIQYF
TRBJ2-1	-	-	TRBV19	TGTGCCAGTAGCCAGCGGGTAGCCTACAATGAGCAGTTCTTC	CASSQRVAYNEQFF
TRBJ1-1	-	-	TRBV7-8	TGTGCCAGCAGCTTTTATGACATGAACACTGAAGCTTTCTTT	CASSFYDMNTEAFF
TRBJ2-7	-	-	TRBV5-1	TGCGCCAGCAGCTTGAGCGACAGCTCCTACGAGCAGTACTTC	CASSLSDSSYEQYF
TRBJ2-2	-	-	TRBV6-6	TGTGCCGCGAGGCACGGGGAGCTGTTTTTT	CAARHGELFF
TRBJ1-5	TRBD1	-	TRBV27	TGTGCCAGCAGCGTTACAGGGGGGGGACAGCCCCAGCATTTT	CASSVTGGGQPQHF
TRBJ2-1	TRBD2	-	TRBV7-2	TGTGCCAGCAGCTCACTAGCGGGAGACAACAATGAGCAGTTCTTC	CASSSLAGDNNEQFF
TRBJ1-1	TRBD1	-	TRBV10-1	TGCGCCAGCAGTGGAAAAGGCAGGGGGCCTGCTGAAGCTTTCTTT	CASSGKGRGPAEAFF
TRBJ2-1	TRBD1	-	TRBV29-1	TGCAGCGCATGTACCGGGACAGGAGCTTACAATGAGCAGTTCTTC	CSACTGTGAYNEQFF
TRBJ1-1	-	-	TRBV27	TGTGCCAGCAGTTTATGGGGGGGGCGGAACACTGAAGCTTTCTTT	CASSLWGGRNTEAFF
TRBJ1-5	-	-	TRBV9	TGTGCCAGCAGCGTAGAGGCCGGAGACCGTTTAGACAATCAGCCCCAGCATTTT	CASSVEAGDRLDNQPQHF
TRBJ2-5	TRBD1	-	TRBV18	TGTGCCAGCTCACCCCCCGGGACAGGACGTTCGGCGGAGACCCAGTACTTC	CASSPPGTGRSAETQYF
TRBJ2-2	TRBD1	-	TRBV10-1	TGCGCCAGCAGTGGGTTACAGGGGACCGGGGAGCTGTTTTTT	CASSGLQGTGELFF
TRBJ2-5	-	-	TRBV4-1	TGCGCCAGCAGCCAAGTTTCAGCCGAGGGTGAGACCCAGTACTTC	CASSQVSAEGETQYF
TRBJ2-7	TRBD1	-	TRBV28	TGTGCCAGCAGTCCCACACACAGGGGCGACTCCTACGAGCAGTACTTC	CASSPTHRGDSYEQYF
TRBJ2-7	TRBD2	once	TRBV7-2	TGTGCCAGCAGCTTAACTAGCGGGAACTCCTACGAGCAGTACTTC	CASSLTSGNSYEQYF
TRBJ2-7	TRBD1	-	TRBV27	TGTGCCAGCAGTTTAAGACAGGGTTACAACGAGCAGTACTTC	CASSLRQGYNEQYF
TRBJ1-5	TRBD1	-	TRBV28	TGTGCCAGCAGCCTCCTCAGGATCAGGGGGGATCAGCCCCAGCATTTT	CASSLLRIRGDQPQHF
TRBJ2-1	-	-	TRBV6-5	TGTGCCAGCAGTTACTCAGGGGATGAGCAGTTCTTC	CASSYSGDEQFF
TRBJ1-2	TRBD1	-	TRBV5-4	TGTGCCAGCAGCTTGGAAACAGGGGGACTAGGCTACACCTTC	CASSLETGGLGYTF
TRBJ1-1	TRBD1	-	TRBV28	TGTGCCAGCAGTTTACGATCGTTTCGGGACAGGGGCCCTACTTTAGAGGCTTTCTTT	CASSLRSFRDRGPTLEAFF
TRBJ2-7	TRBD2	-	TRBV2	TGTGCCAGCAGAGATAGCGGGAGGGGGGCCGAGCAGTACTTC	CASRDSGRGAEQYF
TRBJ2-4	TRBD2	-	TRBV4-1	TGCGCCAGCAGCCAAGTAGTGACTAGCGGAGCCAAAAACATTCAGTACTTC	CASSQVVTSGAKNIQYF
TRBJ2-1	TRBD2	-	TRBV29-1	TGCAGCGATGTTAGCGGGTACAATGAGCAGTTCTTC	CSDVSGYNEQFF
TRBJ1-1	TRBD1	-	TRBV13	TGTGCCAGCAGCTTAGCCGGGACAGGGATCATGAACACTGAAGCTTTCTTT	CASSLAGTGIMNTEAFF
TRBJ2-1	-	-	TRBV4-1	TGCGCCAGCAGCCCACTTGGAGGTGAGCAGTTCTTC	CASSPLGGEQFF
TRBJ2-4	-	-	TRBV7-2	TGTGCCAGCAGCTTAATAGGTCCAGCGGGTCCCCAGTACTTC	CASSLIGPAGPQYF
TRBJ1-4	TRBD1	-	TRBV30	TGTGCCTGGAGTGCGGGACAGACTCTTAATGAAAAACTGTTTTTT	CAWSAGQTLNEKLFF
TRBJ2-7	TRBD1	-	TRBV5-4	TGTGCCAGCAGCTTGCTCGGGACAGGGTCCTACGAGCAGTACTTC	CASSLLGTGSYEQYF
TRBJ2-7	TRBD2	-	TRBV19	TGTGCCAGTAGTACAGTAGCGGGTACCTCCTACGAGCAGTACTTC	CASSTVAGTSYEQYF
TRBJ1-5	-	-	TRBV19	TGTGCCAGTAGTATGGCCGGGACATTAAGCAATCAGCCCCAGCATTTT	CASSMAGTLSNQPQHF
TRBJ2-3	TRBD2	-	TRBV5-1	TGCGCCAGCAGCTTGGGCGTTCGGGGGGGCGGCGGGGATACGCAGTATTTT	CASSLGVRGGGGDTQYF
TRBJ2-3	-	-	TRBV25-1	TGTGCCAGCAGTGAATTTGAAGCGAAAGATACGCAGTATTTT	CASSEFEAKDTQYF
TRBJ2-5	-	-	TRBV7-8	TGTGCCAGCCGTGACCAAGAGACCCAGTACTTC	CASRDQETQYF
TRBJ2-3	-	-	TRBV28	TGTGCCAGCAGTTTGAGCAGGGGGGATCTAACTAGCACAGATACGCAGTATTTT	CASSLSRGDLTSTDTQYF
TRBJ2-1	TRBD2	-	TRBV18	TGTGCCAGCTCACCCTGGACTAGCCCCAATGAGCAGTTCTTC	CASSPWTSPNEQFF
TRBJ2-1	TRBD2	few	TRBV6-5	TGTGCCAGCAGTCCGGGACTAGCGGGCTCGAATGAGCAGTTCTTC	CASSPGLAGSNEQFF
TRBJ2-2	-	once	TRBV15	TGTGCCACCAGCGGAATGGGAGGGAACACCGGGGAGCTGTTTTTT	CATSGMGGNTGELFF
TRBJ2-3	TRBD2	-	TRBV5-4	TGTGCCAGCAGCCTAGCGGGAGGGCGGCCAGATACGCAGTATTTT	CASSLAGGRPDTQYF